What follows is one T cell receptor (beta chain) and its context. This record comes from a study of blood T cell repertoires in COVID-19. Produced via immunoSEQ multiplex PCR; TCRdb's table is partial and in-frame only. This table holds tens of thousands of clones, under 95% found once. CDR1 is MNHEY and CDR2 is SMNVEV in the germline V gene (reference sequence). The CDR3 has 13 amino acids. V was clipped by 4 bases and J by 10 bases; unmatched bases: 8. The receptor comes from a man between 70 and 80 years old with active COVID-19. Sequencing used peripheral blood. The chain couples TRBV27 to TRBJ1-1; the match to TRBD1 covers 8 bases. The CDR3 DNA sequence: TGTGCCAGCAGTTCTCAGGGGGCGTACTCAGCTTTCTTT. Its translation: CASSSQGAYSAFF.